The T cell receptor (beta chain) under discussion was sequenced for a study of glioma-infiltrating T cells. Study-level results: Shared blood CDR3 signature motifs marked patients with low tissue-blood divergence. Very few CDR3 sequences were shared between tissue and blood.

The iRepertoire nested amplicon-rescue multiplex PCR amplified TCR alpha and beta CDR3s from RNA. Tissue mRNA or PBMC total RNA, about 95-450 ng, went into one-step reverse transcription and amplification. MiXCR, applied by TCRdb to the multiplex PCR reads, yields one record per CDR3 protein. This table has around 350,000 distinct CDR3 sequences, 35% to 45% appearing once. Germline values: CDR1 SGHRS, CDR2 YFSETQ. The CDR3 is made up of 18 amino acids. With 0 bases clipped from V and 5 bases from J, the junction kept 14 bases outside the gene matches. Comments on this clonotype: The antigen is unknown.

J is TRBJ2-3 and V is TRBV5-1; 8 nucleotides match TRBD2. Sequences were obtained from glioma tissue, nonneoplastic brain tissue, or PBMCs (not recorded which). The sequence was collected from a human donor with low-grade glioma or glioblastoma, undergoing nonglioma brain surgery, or in good health (not recorded which). The CDR3 loop reads CASSLDLASGSRGDTQYF. The CDR3 DNA reads as TGCGCCAGCAGCTTGGATCTCGCGAGCGGGAGTAGGGGAGATACGCAGTATTTT.